Following are 25 T cell receptor beta chains from one sample sequenced in a study of blood T cell repertoires in COVID-19. Some clones are missing from TCRdb's copy, which holds only in-frame ones; the method was immunoSEQ multiplex PCR. The sample holds 72,000 or so clones, roughly 85% seen once. The sequenced sample was peripheral blood. The receptor source for this set is a woman of 80 years or more with active or convalescent COVID-19.

This clone was counted a single time. This chain uses TRBV5-1 with TRBJ2-5, with 9 positions matching TRBD2. Trimming at V came to 0 bases and at J to 1 base, leaving 4 bases not matched to a gene. The CDR3 is made up of 16 amino acids. Looked up from germline, CDR1 is SGHRS and CDR2 is YFSETQ. DNA of the CDR3: TGCGCCAGCAGCTTGGCGGCTAGCGGGGCCCAAGAGACCCAGTACTTC. It specifies CASSLAASGAQETQYF. Supplemented by reference TRBV5-1 and TRBJ2-5, the full variable domain reads KAGVTQTPRYLIKTRGQQVTLSCSPISGHRSVSWYQQTPGQGLQFLFEYFSETQRNKGNFPGRFSGRQFSNSRSEMNVSTLELGDSALYLCASSLAASGAQETQYFGPGTRLLVL.

Details on this clone: The junction differs from germline at one of its ends, possibly a read error. CDR3 DNA: TGTGCTAGCAGCCCTAGTAGCCTAGCGGGGGGCCTAGAGACCCAGTACTTC. Translation: CASSPSSLAGGLETQYF. The chain has TRBV7-7 and TRBJ2-5; the match to TRBD2 covers 11 bases. The CDR3 is 17 amino acids. Per germline, CDR1 SSHAT and CDR2 FNYEAQ (reference sequence). Variable domain in full (rest from reference TRBV7-7 and TRBJ2-5): GAGVSQSPRYKVTKRGQDVTLRCDPISSHATLYWYQQALGQGPEFLTYFNYEAQPDKSGLPSDRFSAERPEGSISTLTIQRTEQRDSAMYRCASSPSSLAGGLETQYFGPGTRLLVL.

V is TRBV7-9 and J is TRBJ1-2; 7 bases are a match to TRBD1. Germline V gives CDR1 SEHNR, CDR2 FQNEAQ (reference sequence). The CDR3 runs to 14 residues. With 5 bases clipped from V and 5 bases from J, the junction kept 8 bases outside the gene matches. The CDR3 nucleotides read TGTGCCAGCAGCCTAATACAGGGGTTTTATGGCTACACCTTC. It yields the protein CASSLIQGFYGYTF.

This clone was seen a few times. V is TRBV29-1 and J is TRBJ2-2; 10 bases map to TRBD2. Germline V CDR1 and CDR2: SQVTM, ANQGSEA. The CDR3 spans 15 residues. After removal of 3 bases from V and 3 bases from J, the junction contained 4 bases not matched to a gene. CDR3 sequence reads: CSVDFGLADTGELFF. In nucleotides, the CDR3 is TGCAGCGTTGATTTCGGACTAGCGGACACCGGGGAGCTGTTTTTT.

This clone was detected only a few times. The chain combines TRBV5-5 with TRBJ2-7, with 9 bases aligning to TRBD2. Germline CDR1 and CDR2: SGHKS and YYEKEE (reference sequence). After removal of 0 bases from V and 6 bases from J, the junction contained 4 bases not matched to a gene. The CDR3 contains 14 residues. CDR3 DNA sequence: TGTGCCAGCAGCTTGGTACTAGCGGGCGGCGAGCAGTACTTC. This codes for CASSLVLAGGEQYF.

In this sample, this clone turned up a few times. The genes are TRBV7-2 and TRBJ2-1; 13 bases are a match to TRBD2. Trimming at V came to 5 bases and at J to 4 bases, leaving 5 bases not matched to a gene. The CDR3 has 16 amino acids. Germline V gives CDR1 SGHTA, CDR2 FQGNSA. As DNA, the CDR3 is TGTGCCAGCAGCCCGGAACTAGCGGGGGGGTACAATGAGCAGTTCTTC. This codes for CASSPELAGGYNEQFF.

The rearrangement joins TRBV4-2 to TRBJ2-7; 10 bases align to TRBD2. Germline V gene sequence: CDR1 LGHNA, CDR2 YNFKEQ. This CDR3 comprises 15 residues. J was trimmed by 0 bases and V by 3 bases; bases with no gene match: 2. Here the CDR3 reads CASSQERGGSYEQYF. For the CDR3, the DNA is TGTGCCAGCAGCCAGGAGCGGGGGGGCTCCTACGAGCAGTACTTC.

The CDR3 DNA follows: TGTGCCAGCAGTTACGGGACTAGCTTTATGGTCAATGAGCAGTTCTTC. The encoded protein is CASSYGTSFMVNEQFF. V and J are TRBV6-5 and TRBJ2-1; 9 bases align to TRBD2. CDR3 length: 16 amino acids. Germline assignment: CDR1 MNHEY and CDR2 SVGAGI. The trim removed 2 bases at V and 6 bases at J, leaving 8 bases unmatched.

The chain has TRBV10-3 and TRBJ1-5; 7 positions match TRBD1. With V trimmed by 0 bases and J by 7 bases, 6 bases remained unmatched. CDR1 ENHRY and CDR2 SYGVKD come from the germline V gene. The CDR3 spans 15 residues. The CDR3 nucleotides read TGTGCCATCAGTGAGTCGAAAACAGGGGAACAGCCCCAGCATTTT. Translation: CAISESKTGEQPQHF.

The chain links TRBV5-6 to TRBJ2-3; 7 bases fit TRBD2. Germline V gene sequence: CDR1 SGHDT, CDR2 YYEEEE. V was pared by 1 base and J by 1 base, with 3 bases of the junction left unmatched. The CDR3 sequence is 15 residues long. CDR3 sequence (DNA): TGTGCCAGCAGCTTGTTACGGGGGGGCACAGATACGCAGTATTTT. Protein: CASSLLRGGTDTQYF.

J is TRBJ2-7 and V is TRBV7-2, with 8 bases aligning to TRBD2. Trimming cost V 4 bases and J 2 bases; bases outside gene matches: 7. CDR1 is SGHTA and CDR2 is FQGNSA in the germline V gene. The CDR3 covers 15 residues. Here the CDR3 reads CASSYSGLAAYEQYF. CDR3 sequence (DNA): TGTGCCAGCAGCTATTCAGGACTAGCAGCCTACGAGCAGTACTTC.

The chain is built from TRBV30 and TRBJ2-1; 9 nucleotides match TRBD1. The trim removed 0 bases at V and 8 bases at J, leaving 8 bases unmatched. Germline V gene sequence: CDR1 GTSNPN, CDR2 SVGIG (reference sequence). The CDR3 runs to 15 residues. CDR3 sequence (DNA): TGTGCCTGGAGTGTAGGGGACAGGGAAGGCTATGAGCAGTTCTTC. Protein product: CAWSVGDREGYEQFF.

This clone was recorded a few times. The rearrangement joins TRBV15 to TRBJ2-7, with 11 bases fitting TRBD2. Trimming took 1 base from V and 3 from J; bases not matched to a gene: 2. CDR1 LNHNV and CDR2 YYDKDF come from the germline V gene (reference sequence). The CDR3 length is 15 residues. CDR3: CATSRGSGGVYEQYF. The CDR3 nucleotides read TGTGCCACCAGCAGAGGTAGCGGGGGGGTCTACGAGCAGTACTTC. Filled out from reference TRBV15 and TRBJ2-7, the complete variable domain reads DAMVIQNPRYQVTQFGKPVTLSCSQTLNHNVMYWYQQKSSQAPKLLFHYYDKDFNNEADTPDNFQSRRPNTSFCFLDIRSPGLGDTAMYLCATSRGSGGVYEQYFGPGTRLTVT.

The gene calls are TRBV13 and TRBJ1-1, with D unresolved. The CDR3 is 12 amino acids. From germline, CDR1 is PRHDT and CDR2 FYEKMQ (reference sequence). The ends were cut back, 0 bases at V and 6 bases at J, with 5 bases in the middle. The DNA of the CDR3 is TGTGCCAGCAGCTTAGGCCTTTCTGAAGCTTTCTTT. Translated, it gives CASSLGLSEAFF. Based on the CDR3 plus reference TRBV13 and TRBJ1-1, the full variable domain is AAGVIQSPRHLIKEKRETATLKCYPIPRHDTVYWYQQGPGQDPQFLISFYEKMQSDKGSIPDRFSAQQFSDYHSELNMSSLELGDSALYFCASSLGLSEAFFGQGTRLTVV.

The gene calls are TRBV4-3 and TRBJ1-5; no definite D call. CDR3 length equals 15 residues. Germline values: CDR1 LGHNA, CDR2 YSLEER. V lost 0 bases and J lost 6, with 12 bases in between. CDR3 amino acids: CASSQDPSGIQPQHF. DNA of the CDR3: TGCGCCAGCAGCCAAGATCCATCAGGAATTCAGCCCCAGCATTTT.

The rearrangement joins TRBV4-3 to TRBJ2-3, with TRBD1 identical over 8 bases. CDR3 size: 16 residues. Per the germline V gene, CDR1 is LGHNA and CDR2 is YSLEER. The trim removed 4 bases at V and 0 bases at J, leaving 6 bases unmatched. CDR3 amino acids: CASSLTGGSSTDTQYF. Written as DNA, the CDR3 is TGCGCCAGCAGCCTCACAGGGGGGTCAAGCACAGATACGCAGTATTTT.

The CDR3 DNA follows: TGTGCCAGCAGCGCCGGGGGGGACTACTACAATGAGCAGTTCTTC. This codes for CASSAGGDYYNEQFF. V and J are TRBV9 and TRBJ2-1, with 8 nucleotides matching TRBD2. Germline V lookup: CDR1 SGDLS, CDR2 YYNGEE. The V segment lost 3 bases and the J segment 3 bases; nucleotides outside the gene matches: 5. The CDR3 has 15 residues.

The chain links TRBV9 to TRBJ2-3; D is perhaps TRBD2 (6 bases). Per the germline V gene, CDR1 is SGDLS and CDR2 is YYNGEE. V lost 0 bases to trimming and J lost 1 base, with 12 bases between them. The length of the CDR3 is 16 residues. The CDR3 DNA follows: TGTGCCAGCAGCGTAGGCCGGGGCGGGGGCACAGATACGCAGTATTTT. Translated: CASSVGRGGGTDTQYF.

The chain is built from TRBV28 and TRBJ2-2, with TRBD2 matching 16 bases. V was clipped by 4 bases and J by 6 bases; unmatched bases: 8. Germline V gene lookup returns CDR1 MDHEN and CDR2 SYDVKM. The CDR3 length is 18 residues. The CDR3 DNA reads as TGTGCCAGCAGTTCCCCTCCCGGGACTAGCGGGGGGGCCGGGGAGCTGTTTTTT. The encoded protein is CASSSPPGTSGGAGELFF.

The CDR3 DNA sequence: TGTGCCAGTAGTCTGCGGACAGGGGGCAGGGATGAGCAGTTCTTC. This codes for CASSLRTGGRDEQFF. This chain links TRBV19 with TRBJ2-1, with TRBD1 matching over 11 bases. The trim removed 5 bases at V and 8 bases at J, leaving 8 bases unmatched. The CDR3 consists of 15 residues. The germline gives CDR1 LNHDA, CDR2 SQIVND (reference sequence).

The chain uses TRBV2 and TRBJ2-1; 8 positions agree with TRBD2. The CDR3 is made up of 15 amino acids. Germline loops: CDR1 SNHLY, CDR2 FYNNEI. V shed 5 bases, J shed 4 bases, and the junction held 7 bases outside the gene matches. The CDR3 DNA follows: TGTGCCAGCAGTCGGTCGGGGGGGGATTACAATGAGCAGTTCTTC. This gives the protein CASSRSGGDYNEQFF.

The chain employs TRBV6-2 or TRBV6-3 and TRBJ2-1; 8 bases match TRBD2. This CDR3 contains 15 residues. CDR1 is MNHEY and CDR2 is SVGEGT in the germline V gene. Trimming took 5 bases from V and 3 from J; bases not matched to a gene: 6. The CDR3 reads CASSPRLASYNEQFF. The CDR3 DNA sequence: TGTGCCAGCAGTCCACGACTAGCGAGCTACAATGAGCAGTTCTTC.

This chain connects TRBV11-2 to TRBJ1-1; 7 nucleotides match TRBD1. Germline CDR1 SGHAT, CDR2 FQNNGV. The CDR3 length is 16 residues. Trimming removed 6 bases from V and 4 bases from J; junction bases left unmatched: 14. In DNA form, the CDR3 reads TGTGCCAGCAGTCCAACCCTACCGGGACAGAGCACTGAAGCTTTCTTT. Translated, it gives CASSPTLPGQSTEAFF.

The gene calls are TRBV7-2 and TRBJ2-7, with D unclear. V lost 5 bases and J 6 bases, leaving 17 bases between the germline ends. The germline CDR1 and CDR2 sequences are SGHTA and FQGNSA. The CDR3 spans 14 residues. The CDR3 bases are TGTGCCAGCAGCCCTAGAATCAGTGGTGGCGAGCAGTACTTC. Its translation: CASSPRISGGEQYF.

The J gene is TRBJ1-5, the V gene TRBV13; D unresolved. Germline CDR1 reads PRHDT; CDR2 reads FYEKMQ (reference sequence). The CDR3 is 14 residues long. With 0 bases removed from V and 4 bases from J, the gap between germline ends came to 7 bases. This CDR3 is CASSLGGINQPQHF. The CDR3 coding sequence is TGTGCCAGCAGCTTAGGCGGTATTAATCAGCCCCAGCATTTT.